This passage covers 10 T cell receptor beta chains from one sample sequenced in a study of T cell repertoires in aging, cancer and after chemotherapy. The template was genomic DNA from peripheral blood, not RNA. Multiplex touch-down PCR with TRB-A/B primers amplified rearranged V-D-J TRB sequences. TCRdb redid the calling of the multiplex PCR reads with MiXCR, one entry per CDR3 protein. The sample holds more than 8,500 distinct CDR3 sequences, around two fifths seen once. The specimen was blood. All receptors come from a human donor in good health.

This chain joins TRBV5-4 and TRBJ2-3; D possibly uses TRBD1 or TRBD2 (5 bases each). CDR1 and CDR2 (germline): SGHNT, YYREEE (reference sequence). V was shortened by 4 bases and J by 0 bases, with 15 bases between the two germline ends. This CDR3 has 16 amino acids. The CDR3, as DNA: TGTGCCAGCAGCGGTGGGACGGGAACTAGCACAGATACGCAGTATTTT. Translated, it gives CASSGGTGTSTDTQYF.

The sample holds a few counts of this clonotype. This sequence joins TRBV11-3 and TRBJ1-4; D is unclear. Trimming pared 1 base from V and 8 bases from J, leaving 8 bases between. Germline CDR1 and CDR2: SGHNT and YENEEA. There are 13 residues in the CDR3. The CDR3 protein is CASSLGRNEKLFF. CDR3 nucleotide sequence: TGTGCCAGCAGCTTAGGGAGGAACGAAAAACTGTTTTTT.

This chain connects TRBV18 to TRBJ2-1; 8 nucleotides match TRBD2. Trimming took 3 bases from V and 9 from J; bases not matched to a gene: 13. CDR3 size: 16 residues. Germline V CDR1 and CDR2: KGHSH, LQKENI. Here the CDR3 DNA reads TGTGCCAGCTCACCCCGGGGGGGGGCCCAATCCAGTGAGCAGTTCTTC. Translated: CASSPRGGAQSSEQFF.

The chain employs TRBV5-1 and TRBJ2-3; TRBD2 agrees at 12 bases. CDR1 is SGHRS and CDR2 is YFSETQ in the germline V gene. Trimming took 4 bases from V and 2 from J; bases not matched to a gene: 11. CDR3 size: 18 residues. CDR3 sequence: CASSTDPSGRVHTDTQYF. Written as DNA, the CDR3 is TGCGCCAGCAGCACCGACCCTAGCGGGAGGGTACACACAGATACGCAGTATTTT.

V is TRBV6-5 and J is TRBJ2-5, with TRBD1 matching over 8 bases. The DNA end lines up better with TRBJ2-7; the J call may be wrong. The germline CDR1 and CDR2 sequences are MNHEY and SVGAGI. The CDR3 has 14 residues. The CDR3 nucleotides read TGTGCCAGCAGTTCATCCGGGACAGGATACGAGCAGTACTTC. This encodes CASSSSGTGYEQYF.

This rearrangement joins TRBV19 to TRBJ2-7, with TRBD1 matching 7 bases. This CDR3 has 17 amino acids. Per germline, CDR1 LNHDA and CDR2 SQIVND (reference sequence). Trimming removed 9 bases from V and 3 bases from J; junction bases left unmatched: 20. CDR3 residues: CASSQLSEQGLYYEQYF. The CDR3, as DNA: TGTGCCAGCAGCCAACTCAGCGAACAGGGGCTCTACTACGAGCAGTACTTC.

The gene calls are TRBV6-6 and TRBJ2-7, with TRBD2 matching over 8 bases. The V gene's germline CDR1 is MNHNY and CDR2 SVGAGI (reference sequence). J gave up 5 bases and V 6 bases, and 15 bases lay outside the gene matches. This CDR3 has 16 residues. The CDR3 nucleotides read TGTGCCAGCAGCCCACGGGGGGGCCCCCCGTTGGACGAGCAGTACTTC. Its translation: CASSPRGGPPLDEQYF.

The chain recombines TRBV29-1 with TRBJ1-3; D is unclear. Germline CDR1 and CDR2: SQVTM and ANQGSEA. CDR3 size: 15 residues. The germline V and J ends were trimmed by 5 bases and 0 bases, with 14 bases remaining between them. CDR3 region: CSVSYRLSSGNTIYF. For the CDR3, the DNA is TGCAGCGTTTCTTACCGCCTATCCTCTGGAAACACCATATATTTT. Together with reference TRBV29-1 and TRBJ1-3, the CDR3 gives the full variable domain: SAVISQKPSRDICQRGTSLTIQCQVDSQVTMMFWYRQQPGQSLTLIATANQGSEATYESGFVIDKFPISRPNLTFSTLTVSNMSPEDSSIYLCSVSYRLSSGNTIYFGEGSWLTVV.

The table lists this clonotype with a few counts. This chain joins TRBV13 and TRBJ1-6; 9 nucleotides agree with TRBD1. Germline loops: CDR1 PRHDT, CDR2 FYEKMQ (reference sequence). V gave up 10 bases and J gave up 10 bases; unmatched junction bases: 14. The CDR3 has 15 amino acids. The chain's CDR3 is CATTLRDRDYSPLHF. In nucleotides, the CDR3 is TGTGCCACCACTTTACGGGACAGGGATTACTCACCCCTCCACTTT. The entire variable domain, with the rest obtained from reference TRBV13 and TRBJ1-6, is as follows: AAGVIQSPRHLIKEKRETATLKCYPIPRHDTVYWYQQGPGQDPQFLISFYEKMQSDKGSIPDRFSAQQFSDYHSELNMSSLELGDSALYFCATTLRDRDYSPLHFGNGTRLTVT.

The chain has TRBV5-1 and TRBJ1-2; D may be TRBD1 (5 bases). V gave up 0 bases and J gave up 11 bases, with 14 bases separating them. The CDR3 loop spans 13 amino acids. Germline values: CDR1 SGHRS, CDR2 YFSETQ. CDR3 loop: CASSLAIGREYTF. CDR3 bases: TGCGCCAGCAGCTTGGCTATCGGCAGGGAATACACCTTC.